This T cell receptor beta chain is from a study of response to subunit inactivated influenza vaccine (dated by TCRdb to 2016 to 2019). Concerning the study at large: Deep quantitative T cell receptor repertoire profiling was used in the study to track responses to a trivalent subunit inactivated influenza vaccine.

Library prep was done by RT-PCR. The run used an Illumina HiSeq 2500. The public reads were run again by TCRdb, first through fastp at Q25 and then through MiXCR, and only productive beta chains were kept. For every CDR3 protein sequence, its rows merge into one entry that carries the most common genes and DNA. The sample profile shows about 160,000 distinct CDR3 sequences; approximately 11% of them were found once. 9.5% to 15% of the sample goes to the ten largest clones. The table lists this clonotype with a few counts. It lacks a known antigen. One base away there is no much larger clone; base qualities are not given. V is cut back by 8 bases and J by 9 bases, with 13 bases in the junction unmatched. Inclusive of the bounding cysteine and phenylalanine, the CDR3 is 14 residues long. Just CDR3 DNA is preserved here, 42 bases in frame from base 1. Via the germline V gene, CDR1 is SNHLY and CDR2 FYNNEI.

This specimen's time point label, interpreted: approximately 47 days after influenza vaccine administration. Broader findings and caveats from the paper: The authors proposed that each seasonal influenza vaccination may bring in only a limited number of new T cells.

The source material was non-naive T cells sorted from PBMCs, sampled 45 days after vaccination. This specimen's cell subset or site label, per the study, means: memory T cell fraction. The rearrangement combines TRBV2 with TRBJ2-7; 10 bases in the middle match TRBD1. The clonotype was recovered from a man aged 50-60 years who received an inactivated influenza vaccine. Donor details come from another sample of the same person, matched by shared clones. The CDR3 protein is CASGRDRGYGGQYF. The base sequence is TGTGCCAGCGGCCGGGACAGGGGTTATGGCGGGCAGTACTTC.